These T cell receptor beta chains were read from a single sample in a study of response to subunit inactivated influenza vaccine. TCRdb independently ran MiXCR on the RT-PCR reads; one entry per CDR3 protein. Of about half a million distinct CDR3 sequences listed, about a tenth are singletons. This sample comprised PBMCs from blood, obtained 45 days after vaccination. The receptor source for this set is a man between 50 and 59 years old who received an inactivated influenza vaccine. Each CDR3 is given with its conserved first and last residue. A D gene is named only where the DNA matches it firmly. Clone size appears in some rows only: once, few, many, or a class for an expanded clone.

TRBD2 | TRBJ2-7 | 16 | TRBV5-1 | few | TGCGCCAGCAGCTTGGGGTTCACTAGCGGGAGTTACGAGCAGTACTTC | CASSLGFTSGSYEQYF
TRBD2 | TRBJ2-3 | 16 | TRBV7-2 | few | TGTGCCAGCAGCTTCCTAGCGGGGGGAGGCACAGATACGCAGTATTTT | CASSFLAGGGTDTQYF
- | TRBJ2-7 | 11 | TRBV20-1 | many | TGCAGTGCTAGAACGCAGACCGAGCAGTACTTC | CSARTQTEQYF
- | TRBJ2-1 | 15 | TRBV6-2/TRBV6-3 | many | TGTGCCAGCAGTTGGATGGAGTTCCCCTACAATGAGCAGTTCTTC | CASSWMEFPYNEQFF
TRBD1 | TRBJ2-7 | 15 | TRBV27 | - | TGTGCCAGACGAAACAGGGGGCGAATTCGGTACGAGCAGTACTTC | CARRNRGRIRYEQYF
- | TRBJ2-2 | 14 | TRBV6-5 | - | TGTGCCAGCAGTTACGGAGTCCCCCCCGGGGAGCTGTTTTTT | CASSYGVPPGELFF
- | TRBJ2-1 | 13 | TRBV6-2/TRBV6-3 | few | TGTGCCAGCGGATCCAGGGTATACAATGAGCAGTTCTTC | CASGSRVYNEQFF
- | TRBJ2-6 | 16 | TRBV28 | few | TGTGCCAGCAGTCTTTGGGAAGAGTCGGGGGCCAACGTCCTGACTTTC | CASSLWEESGANVLTF
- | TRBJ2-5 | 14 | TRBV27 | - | TGTGCCAGCAGTTTTCAGGACAGAAAAGAGACCCAGTACTTC | CASSFQDRKETQYF
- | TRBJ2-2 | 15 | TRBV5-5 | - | TGTGCCAGCAGCTTGCGGTCTACGAACACCGGGGAGCTGTTTTTT | CASSLRSTNTGELFF
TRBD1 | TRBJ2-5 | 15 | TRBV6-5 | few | TGTGCCAGCAGTTACAGGGGGACAGGGGAGGAGACCCAGTACTTC | CASSYRGTGEETQYF
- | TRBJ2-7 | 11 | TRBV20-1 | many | TGCAGTGCTCTGACTAGTTACGAGCAGTACTTC | CSALTSYEQYF
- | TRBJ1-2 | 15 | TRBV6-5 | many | TGTGCCAGCAGTTCCTCACTCCGAAGTGGGTATGGCTACACCTTC | CASSSSLRSGYGYTF
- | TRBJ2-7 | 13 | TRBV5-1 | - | TGCGCCAGCAGCTTGACAGCTACCTACGAGCAGTACTTC | CASSLTATYEQYF
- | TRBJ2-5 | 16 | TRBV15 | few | TGTGCCACCAGCCCGGATGGACAGAGATATCAAGGGGCCCAGTACTTC | CATSPDGQRYQGAQYF
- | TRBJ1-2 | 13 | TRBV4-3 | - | TGCGCCAGCAGCCATCAGAGGGGAGGTGGCTACACCTTC | CASSHQRGGGYTF
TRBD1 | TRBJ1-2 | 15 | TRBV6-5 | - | TGTGCCAGCAGTTACTCCCCCGGGACAGGCTATGGCTACACCTTC | CASSYSPGTGYGYTF
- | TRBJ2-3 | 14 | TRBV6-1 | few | TGTGCCAGCAGCCCCTCAAATAGCCGGGATCCGCAGTATTTT | CASSPSNSRDPQYF
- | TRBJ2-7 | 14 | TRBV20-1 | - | TGCAGTGCTAGAGATCTCCAGTACTCCTACGAGCAGTACTTC | CSARDLQYSYEQYF
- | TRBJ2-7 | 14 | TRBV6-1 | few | TGTGCCAGCAGCCGTATCTCGGCTAACTACGAGCAGTACTTC | CASSRISANYEQYF
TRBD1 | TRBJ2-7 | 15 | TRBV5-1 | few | TGCGCCAGCAGGGAACAGGGGGAAAGTTCCTACGAGCAGTACTTC | CASREQGESSYEQYF
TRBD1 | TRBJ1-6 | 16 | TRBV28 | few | TGTGCCAGCATCCACAGGGGGTTACTCTATAATTCACCCCTCCACTTT | CASIHRGLLYNSPLHF
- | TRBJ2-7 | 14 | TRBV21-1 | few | TGTGCCAGCAGCAAAGCGCACAAGGGTTGCGAGCAGTACTTC | CASSKAHKGCEQYF
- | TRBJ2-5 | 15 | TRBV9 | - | TGTGCCAGCAGCGTAGATCGCGGGGGCCCAGAGACCCAGTACTTC | CASSVDRGGPETQYF
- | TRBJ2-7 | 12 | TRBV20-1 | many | TGCAGTGCTACTGACGGAACCTACGAGCAGTACTTC | CSATDGTYEQYF
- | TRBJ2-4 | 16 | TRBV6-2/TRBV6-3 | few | TGTGCCAGCAGCTGGGACGGCGGAAGCCGCAAAAACATTCAGTACTTC | CASSWDGGSRKNIQYF
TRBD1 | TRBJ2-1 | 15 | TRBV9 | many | TGTGCCAGCAGCGGGGGACAGGGGTCTTACAATGAGCAGTTCTTC | CASSGGQGSYNEQFF
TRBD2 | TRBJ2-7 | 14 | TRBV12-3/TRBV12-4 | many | TGTGCCAGCAGTTTGCTGGCGGGGGGTTATGAGCAGTACTTC | CASSLLAGGYEQYF
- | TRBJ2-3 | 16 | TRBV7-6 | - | TGTGCCAGCAGCTTAGACCCGGACAGCGGCACAGATACGCAGTATTTT | CASSLDPDSGTDTQYF
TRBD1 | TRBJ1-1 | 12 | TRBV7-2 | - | TGTGCCAGCAGTTCCGGGACAGCAATAACTTTCTTT | CASSSGTAITFF
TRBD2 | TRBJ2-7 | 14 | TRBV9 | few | TGTGCCAGCAGCTCCCGGCTAGCGGGAGGGGAGCAGTACTTC | CASSSRLAGGEQYF
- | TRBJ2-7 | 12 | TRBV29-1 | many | TGCAGCGTTGTAGGAGGATCCTACGAGCAGTACTTC | CSVVGGSYEQYF
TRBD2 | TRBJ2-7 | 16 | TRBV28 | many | TGTGCCAGCAGTCCCGGACTAGTCACCTACTTAGGCGAGCAGTACTTC | CASSPGLVTYLGEQYF
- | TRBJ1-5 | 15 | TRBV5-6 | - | TGTGCCAGCAGCCAAAAGGGGCAGAGCAATCAGCCCCAGCATTTT | CASSQKGQSNQPQHF